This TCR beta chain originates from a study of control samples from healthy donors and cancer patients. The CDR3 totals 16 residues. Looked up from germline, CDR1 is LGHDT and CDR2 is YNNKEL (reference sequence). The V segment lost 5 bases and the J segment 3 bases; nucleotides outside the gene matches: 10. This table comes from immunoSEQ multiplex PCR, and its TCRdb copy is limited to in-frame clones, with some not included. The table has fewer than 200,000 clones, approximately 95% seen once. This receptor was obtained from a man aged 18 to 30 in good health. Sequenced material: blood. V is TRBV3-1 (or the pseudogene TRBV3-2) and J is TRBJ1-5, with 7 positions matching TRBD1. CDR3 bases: TGTGCCAGCAGCGAAGGGGGCAGCCTTTACAATCAGCCCCAGCATTTT. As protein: CASSEGGSLYNQPQHF.